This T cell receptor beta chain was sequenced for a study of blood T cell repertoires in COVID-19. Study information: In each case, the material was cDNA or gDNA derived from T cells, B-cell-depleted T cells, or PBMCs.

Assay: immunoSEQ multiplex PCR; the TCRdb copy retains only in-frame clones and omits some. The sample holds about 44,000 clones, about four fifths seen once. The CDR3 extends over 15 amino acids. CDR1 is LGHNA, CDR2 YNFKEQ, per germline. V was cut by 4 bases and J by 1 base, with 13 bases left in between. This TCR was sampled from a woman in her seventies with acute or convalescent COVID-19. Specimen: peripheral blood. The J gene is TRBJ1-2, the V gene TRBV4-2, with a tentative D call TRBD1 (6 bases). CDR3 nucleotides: TGTGCCAGCAGCCGACAGGACGACCTTAACTATGGCTACACCTTC. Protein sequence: CASSRQDDLNYGYTF.